Listed here are 20 T cell receptor beta chains from one sample, sequenced in a study of CD8 T cells in Susac syndrome. RNA, at about 0.5 to 1 ug, was reverse transcribed with random hexamers. TCRdb used MiXCR to reprocess the immunoSEQ multiplex PCR reads, holding one entry per CDR3 protein. The sample shows 200,000 to 300,000 distinct CDR3 sequences, 90% to 97% of them seen only once. The sequencing sample was made of CD4+ T cells from PBMCs. The receptors were gathered from a human donor with Susac syndrome.

V and J are TRBV29-1 and TRBJ1-1; D may be TRBD1 (6 bases). CDR1 SQVTM and CDR2 ANQGSEA come from the germline V gene. CDR3 size: 14 residues. V shed 8 bases and J shed 3 bases, with 19 bases lying between them. The DNA of the CDR3 is TGCAGCCTACGCTCGGGGGGGGCAGACACTGAAGCTTTCTTT. Protein product: CSLRSGGADTEAFF.

The chain recombines TRBV30 with TRBJ1-5, with D unresolved. Trimming cost V 0 bases and J 3 bases, with 12 bases left between them. Germline V CDR1 and CDR2: GTSNPN, SVGIG (reference sequence). The CDR3 extends over 15 amino acids. The CDR3: CAWSVNGLINQPQHF. The CDR3 region has the DNA TGTGCCTGGAGTGTAAATGGCCTAATCAATCAGCCCCAGCATTTT.

The rearrangement joins TRBV27 to TRBJ1-5; no clear D gene. Trimming removed 7 bases from V and 9 bases from J, with 16 bases in between. CDR3 length: 13 amino acids. Germline V gene lookup returns CDR1 MNHEY and CDR2 SMNVEV (reference sequence). This CDR3 is CASKRLGSGPQHF. In nucleotides, the CDR3 is TGTGCCAGCAAACGACTGGGATCTGGGCCCCAGCATTTT.

The chain links TRBV9 to TRBJ2-3; 8 positions match TRBD1. This CDR3 comprises 15 residues. Germline trimming cut 3 bases from V and 3 bases from J; bases unmatched to any gene: 6. Germline V gene sequence: CDR1 SGDLS, CDR2 YYNGEE. The chain's CDR3 is CASSGWTGRTDTQYF. The CDR3 DNA is TGTGCCAGCAGCGGATGGACAGGGCGGACAGATACGCAGTATTTT.

The table lists this clonotype with a few counts. The V and J genes are TRBV5-4 and TRBJ2-5; TRBD1 is a possible D gene (6 bases). The V gene lost 0 bases and the J gene lost 3 bases, with 9 bases spanning the gap. The CDR3 length is 14 residues. Germline lookup yields CDR1 SGHNT and CDR2 YYREEE (reference sequence). The CDR3 bases are TGTGCCAGCAGCTTGGCCGGACAGAAAGAGACCCAGTACTTC. Translation gives CASSLAGQKETQYF.

The rearrangement links TRBV5-1 to TRBJ1-1; D might be TRBD1 (5 bases). This CDR3 region has 13 residues. Per the germline V gene, CDR1 is SGHRS and CDR2 is YFSETQ. Trimming left V 4 bases short and J 4 bases short, with 11 bases between. In nucleotides, the CDR3 is TGCGCCAGCAGCACCCCAGGGATCACTGAAGCTTTCTTT. Its protein is CASSTPGITEAFF.

The V gene is TRBV30, the J gene TRBJ2-7; no firm D call. Trimming pared 0 bases from V and 0 bases from J, leaving 12 bases between. The CDR3 runs to 15 residues. Germline CDR1 reads GTSNPN; CDR2 reads SVGIG (reference sequence). In nucleotides, the CDR3 is TGTGCCTGGAGTGTAGGAAGGGTTAGCTCCTACGAGCAGTACTTC. As protein: CAWSVGRVSSYEQYF.

The chain joins TRBV18 to TRBJ2-7, with 8 bases aligning to TRBD1. The length of the CDR3 is 15 residues. The V gene end was trimmed by 6 bases and the J gene end by 3 bases; junction bases not matched to a gene: 10. Looked up from germline, CDR1 is KGHSH and CDR2 is LQKENI. CDR3 sequence: CASSPSRQGSYEQYF. The DNA of the CDR3 is TGTGCCAGCTCTCCTAGCCGACAGGGGAGCTACGAGCAGTACTTC.

The chain employs TRBV12-3 or TRBV12-4 and TRBJ1-2; TRBD1 might be the D (6 bases). Trimming took 6 bases from V and 4 from J, leaving 18 bases between them. CDR3 length: 15 residues. Here the CDR3 DNA reads TGTGCCAGCAGACCTGGGATGGGGGGGGCCTATGGCTACACCTTC. Amino acid sequence: CASRPGMGGAYGYTF.

V is TRBV19 and J is TRBJ2-5; D may be TRBD2 (6 bases). There are 11 residues in the CDR3. Germline assignment: CDR1 LNHDA and CDR2 SQIVND (reference sequence). The germline V and J ends were trimmed by 9 bases and 5 bases, with 10 bases remaining between them. DNA of the CDR3: TGTGCCAGCCGGGCGGGGGAGACCCAGTACTTC. It codes for CASRAGETQYF.

The J gene is TRBJ2-3, the V gene TRBV18; D gene ambiguous. Germline V lookup: CDR1 KGHSH, CDR2 LQKENI. V lost 2 bases, J lost 0 bases, and 6 bases lay in between. The CDR3 totals 14 residues. CDR3 coding DNA: TGTGCCAGCTCACCAAGACCCAGCACAGATACGCAGTATTTT. This sequence encodes CASSPRPSTDTQYF.

The chain combines TRBV30 with TRBJ1-2; D unresolved. Trimming left V 4 bases short and J 4 bases short, with 10 bases between. This CDR3 comprises 12 residues. Germline V CDR1 and CDR2: GTSNPN, SVGIG (reference sequence). CDR3 amino acids: CAWIPEGYGYTF. DNA for the CDR3: TGTGCCTGGATACCCGAGGGCTATGGCTACACCTTC.

The genes are TRBV29-1 and TRBJ2-5; 7 bases map to TRBD2. CDR3 length equals 15 residues. In germline, CDR1 is SQVTM, CDR2 ANQGSEA. V gave up 4 bases and J gave up 1 base; unmatched junction bases: 9. The CDR3 bases are TGCAGCGTTGTTCCTAGCGGTGGCCCCCAAGAGACCCAGTACTTC. Encoded protein: CSVVPSGGPQETQYF.

The chain is built from TRBV5-1 and TRBJ2-3; tentative D call: TRBD1 (6 bases). V was clipped by 6 bases and J by 9 bases, with 20 bases between them. Germline V gene sequence: CDR1 SGHRS, CDR2 YFSETQ. The CDR3 is 14 amino acids. The CDR3, as DNA: TGCGCCAGCAACCGGGACACGAGCACGGGGACGCAGTATTTT. Translation: CASNRDTSTGTQYF.

The genes are TRBV27 and TRBJ1-1; D uncertain. Germline CDR1 MNHEY, CDR2 SMNVEV (reference sequence). Between the trimmed V and J ends, which lost 5 bases and 4 bases, there was a span of 11 bases. CDR3 size: 13 residues. The chain's CDR3 is CASSPSGGTEAFF. CDR3 coding DNA: TGTGCCAGCAGTCCGAGCGGTGGCACTGAAGCTTTCTTT.

The genes are TRBV5-1 and TRBJ1-1, with TRBD1 as a possible D gene (5 bases). Per the germline V gene, CDR1 is SGHRS and CDR2 is YFSETQ. V was cut by 4 bases and J by 2 bases, with 21 bases left in between. The length of the CDR3 is 17 residues. DNA for the CDR3: TGCGCCAGCAGCCCGCGGACCCCGGGACGGCAAAACACTGAAGCTTTCTTT. This sequence encodes CASSPRTPGRQNTEAFF.

V and J are TRBV7-9 and TRBJ2-7; D perhaps matches TRBD2 (5 bases). The CDR3 contains 15 residues. V lost 0 bases and J lost 0, with 9 bases in between. Germline CDR1 and CDR2: SEHNR and FQNEAQ (reference sequence). This CDR3 reads CASSLAGRGSYEQYF. The CDR3, as DNA: TGTGCCAGCAGCTTAGCCGGACGGGGCTCCTACGAGCAGTACTTC.

The rearrangement uses TRBV30 and TRBJ2-1; 7 bases fit TRBD2. CDR3 size: 13 residues. Germline CDR1 and CDR2: GTSNPN and SVGIG (reference sequence). With V trimmed by 4 bases and J by 3 bases, 3 bases remained unmatched. CDR3 bases: TGTGCCTGGACTAGCGGAGACTACAATGAGCAGTTCTTC. Amino acid sequence: CAWTSGDYNEQFF.

The V call is TRBV7-2, the J call TRBJ2-1; D gene ambiguous. The length of the CDR3 is 12 residues. The germline V and J ends were trimmed by 2 bases and 8 bases, with 7 bases remaining between them. CDR1 is SGHTA and CDR2 is FQGNSA in the germline V gene. CDR3 residues: CASSLIGYEQFF. CDR3 in DNA: TGTGCCAGCAGCTTAATAGGTTATGAGCAGTTCTTC.

The chain uses TRBV6-1 and TRBJ2-2; a weak D match, TRBD1 (6 bases). Trimming took 6 bases from V and 1 from J, leaving 9 bases between them. There are 14 residues in the CDR3. Per the germline V gene, CDR1 is MNHNS and CDR2 is SASEGT. The CDR3 loop reads CASRHRVNTGELFF. In nucleotides, the CDR3 is TGTGCCAGCAGGCACAGGGTGAACACCGGGGAGCTGTTTTTT.